This T cell receptor beta chain emerged from a study of shared clonotypes between healthy human individuals. General study findings and limits: An expected dependence of interdonor clonotype sharing on sequencing depth was noted. A generally larger estimated richness was seen in naive subsets than in memory subsets. For sorted subsets, rarefaction showed incomplete sequencing despite large depth.

TCRdb's table, derived via immunoSEQ multiplex PCR, lists solely in-frame clones and lacks some. The sample holds over 2 million clones, about nine tenths seen once. V was trimmed by 6 bases and J by 3 bases, leaving 15 bases between them. CDR1 and CDR2 from the germline V gene are MDHEN and SYDVKM. The CDR3 is 14 residues long. CD4+ cell separation produced CD45RA+ naive and CD45RA-negative memory subsets. Note on this clone: The antigen remains undetermined.

The J gene is TRBJ2-7, the V gene TRBV28, with a weak D call TRBD1 (6 bases). The clonotype comes from a man aged 18 to 35 in good health. Some clones in this sample may be carry-over from other donors' samples. Sequenced material: naive CD4+ T cells from PBMCs. The subset here: CD45RA+ positively selected. The CDR3 spells CASRMTGKNYEQYF. For the CDR3, the DNA is TGTGCCAGCAGGATGACAGGAAAGAACTACGAGCAGTACTTC. Full variable domain (rest looked up from reference TRBV28 and TRBJ2-7): DVKVTQSSRYLVKRTGEKVFLECVQDMDHENMFWYRQDPGLGLRLIYFSYDVKMKEKGDIPEGYSVSREKKERFSLILESASTNQTSMYLCASRMTGKNYEQYFGPGTRLTVT.